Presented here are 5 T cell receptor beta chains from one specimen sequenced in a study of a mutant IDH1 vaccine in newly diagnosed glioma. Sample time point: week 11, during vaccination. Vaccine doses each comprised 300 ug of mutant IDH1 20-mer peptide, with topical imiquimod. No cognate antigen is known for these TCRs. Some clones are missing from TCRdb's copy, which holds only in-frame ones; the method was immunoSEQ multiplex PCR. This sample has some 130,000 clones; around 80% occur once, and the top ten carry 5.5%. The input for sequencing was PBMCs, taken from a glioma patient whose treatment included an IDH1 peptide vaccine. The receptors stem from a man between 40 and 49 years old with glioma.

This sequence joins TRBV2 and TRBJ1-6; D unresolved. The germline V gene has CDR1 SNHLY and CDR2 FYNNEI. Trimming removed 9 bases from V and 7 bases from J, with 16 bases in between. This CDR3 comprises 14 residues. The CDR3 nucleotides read TGTGCCAGATCCGGGGTTTCCGCGAATTCACCCCTCCACTTT. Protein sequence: CARSGVSANSPLHF.

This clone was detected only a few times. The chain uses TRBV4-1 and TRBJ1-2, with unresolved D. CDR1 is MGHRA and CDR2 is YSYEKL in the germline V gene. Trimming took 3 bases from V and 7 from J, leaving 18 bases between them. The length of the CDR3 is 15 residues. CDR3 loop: CASSQTGPPLGGYTF. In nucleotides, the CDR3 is TGCGCCAGCAGCCAGACCGGGCCGCCGCTCGGTGGCTACACCTTC.

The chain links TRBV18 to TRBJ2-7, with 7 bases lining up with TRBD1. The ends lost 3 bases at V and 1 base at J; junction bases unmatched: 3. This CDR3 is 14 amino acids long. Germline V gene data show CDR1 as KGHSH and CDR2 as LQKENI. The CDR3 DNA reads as TGTGCCAGCTCACCCTCACAGGGGTCCTACGAGCAGTACTTC. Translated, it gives CASSPSQGSYEQYF. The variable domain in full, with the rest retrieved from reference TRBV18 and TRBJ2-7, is NAGVMQNPRHLVRRRGQEARLRCSPMKGHSHVYWYRQLPEEGLKFMVYLQKENIIDESGMPKERFSAEFPKEGPSILRIQQVVRGDSAAYFCASSPSQGSYEQYFGPGTRLTVT.

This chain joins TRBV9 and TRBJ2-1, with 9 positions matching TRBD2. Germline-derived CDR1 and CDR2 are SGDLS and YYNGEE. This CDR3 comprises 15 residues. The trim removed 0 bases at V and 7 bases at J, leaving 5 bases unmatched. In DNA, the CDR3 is TGTGCCAGCAGCGTAGTGGCTAGCGGGAAGAATGAGCAGTTCTTC. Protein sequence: CASSVVASGKNEQFF.

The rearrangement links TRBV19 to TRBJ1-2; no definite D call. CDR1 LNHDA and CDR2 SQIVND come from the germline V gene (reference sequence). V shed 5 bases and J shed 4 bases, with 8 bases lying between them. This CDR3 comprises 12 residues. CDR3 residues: CASSSTGYGYTF. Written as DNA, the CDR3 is TGTGCCAGTAGTTCAACGGGCTATGGCTACACCTTC.